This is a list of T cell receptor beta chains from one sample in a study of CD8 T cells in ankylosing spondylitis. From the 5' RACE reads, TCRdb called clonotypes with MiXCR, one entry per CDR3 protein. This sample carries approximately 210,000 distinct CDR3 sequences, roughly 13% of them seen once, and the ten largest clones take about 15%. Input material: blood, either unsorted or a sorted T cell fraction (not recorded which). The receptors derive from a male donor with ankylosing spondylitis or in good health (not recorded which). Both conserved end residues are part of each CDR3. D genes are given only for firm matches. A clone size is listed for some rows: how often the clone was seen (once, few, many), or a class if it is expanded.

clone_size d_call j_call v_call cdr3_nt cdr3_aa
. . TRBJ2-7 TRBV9 TGTGCCAGCAGCGTAGTCCCAGGGCCTAACTACGAGCAGTACTTC CASSVVPGPNYEQYF
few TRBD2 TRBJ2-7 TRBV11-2 TGTGCCAGCAGCTTAGGGGAGGCGGGAGTATCCTACGAGCAGTACTTC CASSLGEAGVSYEQYF
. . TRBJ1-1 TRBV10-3 TGTGCCATCAAGCCAGATAACACTGAAGCTTTCTTT CAIKPDNTEAFF
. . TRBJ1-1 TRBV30 TGTGCCTGCTTTGGAGGGGCCGGTGAAGCTTTCTTT CACFGGAGEAFF
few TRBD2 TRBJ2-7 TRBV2 TGTGCCAGCAGTGAAGGGGGGGAGGGGAGCTACGAGCAGTACTTC CASSEGGEGSYEQYF
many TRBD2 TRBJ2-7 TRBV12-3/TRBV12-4 TGTGCCAGCAGCCTGGGAGGGACTTGGAAGCAGTACTTC CASSLGGTWKQYF
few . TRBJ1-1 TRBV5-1 TGCGCCAGCAGGGAGGGGAGGGGGTACACTGAAGCTTTCTTT CASREGRGYTEAFF
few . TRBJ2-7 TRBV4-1 TGCGCCAGCAGCCACCCTCAGTCCGACGAGCAGTACTTC CASSHPQSDEQYF
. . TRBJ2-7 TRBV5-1 TGCGCCAGCAGCTTGGCTGATCTTCTCTACGAGCAGTACTTC CASSLADLLYEQYF
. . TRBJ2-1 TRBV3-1 TGTGCCAGCAGCCAAGTAGGGCAGCTAGGCGATGAGCAGTTCTTC CASSQVGQLGDEQFF
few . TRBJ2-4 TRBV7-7 TGTGCCATCGATGGGGAGGAAGGGGGAGAGGCCAAAAACATTCAGTACTTC CAIDGEEGGEAKNIQYF
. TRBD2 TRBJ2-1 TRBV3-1 TGTGCCAGCAGCCAAGATGGTCGGGCGGGAGCGAGGGTTTACAATGAGCAGTTCTTC CASSQDGRAGARVYNEQFF
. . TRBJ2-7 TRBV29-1 TGCAGCGCCAGGGATGGAGGGTCCTACGAGCAGTACTTC CSARDGGSYEQYF
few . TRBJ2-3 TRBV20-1 TGCAGTGCTAGCCCCACCGGGAATACGCAGTATTTT CSASPTGNTQYF
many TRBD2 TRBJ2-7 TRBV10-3 TGTGCCATCAGTGAGTCAGGGAGGGGTCCCTCCTACGAGCAGTACTTC CAISESGRGPSYEQYF
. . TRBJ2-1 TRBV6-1 TGTGCCAGCAGCCGCATAGCAGTGGTTGAGCAGTTCTTC CASSRIAVVEQFF
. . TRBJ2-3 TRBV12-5 TGTGCTAGTGGCTTCGCGGGGGCGAACACAGATACGCAGTATTTT CASGFAGANTDTQYF
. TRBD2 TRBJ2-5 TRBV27 TGTGCCAGCAGTTTAAGGTCTAGCGGGGAACAAGAGACCCAGTACTTC CASSLRSSGEQETQYF
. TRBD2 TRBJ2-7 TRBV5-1 TGCGCCAGCAGCTTGCCCGACGGGGGGGCGTTAGGGACCTACGAGCAGTACTTC CASSLPDGGALGTYEQYF
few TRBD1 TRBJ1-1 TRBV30 TGTGCCTGGGACAGGGTAGGCGACACTGAAGCTTTCTTT CAWDRVGDTEAFF
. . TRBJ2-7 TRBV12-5 TGTGCTAGTCGCCTGGGAGCTTGGAACGAGCAGTACTTC CASRLGAWNEQYF
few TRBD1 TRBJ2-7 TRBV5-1 TGCGCCAGCAGCTCGGGACAGGGCCCCAGGGTAGGCGAGCAGTACTTC CASSSGQGPRVGEQYF
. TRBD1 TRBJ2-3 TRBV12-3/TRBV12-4 TGTGCCAGCAGTTCCGGGACAGGGGATAGCACAGGTACGCAGTATTTT CASSSGTGDSTGTQYF